The rows below give T cell receptor beta chains drawn from one sample of a study of T cells after yellow fever vaccination. Using its own MiXCR run on the 5' RACE reads, TCRdb lists one record per CDR3 protein. The repertoire includes a few hundred thousand distinct CDR3 sequences, roughly 6.8% of them detected once, and 18% sits in the top ten. The material sequenced was PBMCs, taken roughly seven weeks after the first yellow fever vaccination. The receptors come from a man between 18 and 29 years old who received the YFV17D yellow fever vaccine. The CDR3 runs from the conserved cysteine through the conserved F or W. D genes are given only for firm matches. Clone sizes are given selectively: once, few, many, or a class where the clone is expanded.

j_call | d_call | v_call | clone_size | cdr3_nt | cdr3_aa
TRBJ2-1 | NA | TRBV15 | NA | TGTGCCACCAGCCAGCGGCCCCCCTCCGACTACAATGAGCAGTTCTTC | CATSQRPPSDYNEQFF
TRBJ2-2 | NA | TRBV6-5 | few | TGTGCCAGCAGTTACCGGGGGGCGGGCGGGGAGCTGTTTTTT | CASSYRGAGGELFF
TRBJ2-4 | TRBD1 | TRBV12-5 | NA | TGTGCTAGTGGTACTACACAGGGGGTTGCCAAAAACATTCAGTACTTC | CASGTTQGVAKNIQYF
TRBJ2-4 | NA | TRBV20-1 | few | TGCAGTGCTCTGAGGGGGAGCGAAAACATTCAGTACTTC | CSALRGSENIQYF
TRBJ1-5 | NA | TRBV7-6 | few | TGTGCCAGCAGCTTAGGGGTCGTTCAGCCCCAGCATTTT | CASSLGVVQPQHF
TRBJ2-4 | TRBD2 | TRBV15 | NA | TGTGCCACCAGCAGTACTAGCGGGGCAGCCAAAAACATTCAGTACTTC | CATSSTSGAAKNIQYF
TRBJ2-3 | NA | TRBV10-3 | few | TGTGCCATCAGGGTGGCGGGGGCAACTTCAGGTACGCAGTATTTT | CAIRVAGATSGTQYF
TRBJ2-1 | NA | TRBV11-1 | few | TGTGCCAGCAGCTTGGGGCTAGCGTTCGTTAGAGGGGACAATGAGCAGTTCTTC | CASSLGLAFVRGDNEQFF
TRBJ1-6 | NA | TRBV7-2 | few | TGTGCCAGCAGCTTACTTGGGCAATATAATTCACCCCTCCACTTT | CASSLLGQYNSPLHF
TRBJ2-1 | TRBD1 | TRBV5-1 | many | TGCGCCAGCAGCCAGGGACAGTCCTACAATGAGCAGTTCTTC | CASSQGQSYNEQFF
TRBJ2-1 | NA | TRBV6-1 | NA | TGTGCCAGCATCAGACAGTTTTCCTACAATGAGCAGTTCTTC | CASIRQFSYNEQFF
TRBJ1-5 | NA | TRBV28 | few | TGTGCCAGCACCAACCCTGGCAGCAATCAGCCCCAGCATTTT | CASTNPGSNQPQHF
TRBJ2-4 | NA | TRBV6-2/TRBV6-3 | NA | TGTGCCAGCACGTCGGGACTCCTCTACGCCAAAAACATTCAGTACTTC | CASTSGLLYAKNIQYF
TRBJ1-6 | NA | TRBV4-2 | NA | TGTGCCAGCAGTCCTAATGGGGCACCCTATAATTCACCCCTCCACTTT | CASSPNGAPYNSPLHF
TRBJ2-1 | NA | TRBV6-4 | NA | TGTGCCAGCAGGGAGTCCAATGAGCAGTTCTTC | CASRESNEQFF
TRBJ1-5 | NA | TRBV20-1 | NA | TGCAGTGCTAGACCGAAAAGTTATCAGCCCCAGCATTTT | CSARPKSYQPQHF
TRBJ1-3 | NA | TRBV11-2 | few | TGTGCCAGCAGCTTAGAGGTCGGGGGAATTGGAAACACCATATATTTT | CASSLEVGGIGNTIYF
TRBJ2-5 | NA | TRBV7-2 | many | TGTGCCAGCAGCTTAGCGCTAGTTCCTCAAGAGACCCAGTACTTC | CASSLALVPQETQYF
TRBJ1-2 | TRBD1 | TRBV19 | NA | TGTGCCAGTAGGCCCGGCCCGGGACAGGGTACGGGTGGCTACACCTTC | CASRPGPGQGTGGYTF
TRBJ1-3 | TRBD1 | TRBV10-3 | NA | TGTGCCATCAGGACAGGGACCTCTGGAAACACCATATATTTT | CAIRTGTSGNTIYF
TRBJ1-5 | NA | TRBV2 | NA | TGTGCCAGCAGTGGTCACGGGGGCGATCAGCCCCAGCATTTT | CASSGHGGDQPQHF
TRBJ2-1 | TRBD1 | TRBV5-1 | NA | TGCGCCAGCAGCTCCTGGAGTCGGGACAGGGTCACAAATGAGCAGTTCTTC | CASSSWSRDRVTNEQFF
TRBJ2-1 | NA | TRBV7-8 | NA | TGTGCCAGCAGCTTAGGCGGCGCGGGGGCTTACTACAATGAGCAGTTCTTC | CASSLGGAGAYYNEQFF
TRBJ1-1 | NA | TRBV9 | few | TGTGCCAGCAGCCCCCTACCGCGTCTAGGCACTGAAGCTTTCTTT | CASSPLPRLGTEAFF
TRBJ2-3 | NA | TRBV20-1 | few | TGCAGTGCTAGAGATTCGCTTTTCCCAGATACGCAGTATTTT | CSARDSLFPDTQYF
TRBJ2-7 | NA | TRBV6-6 | few | TGTGCCAGCAGTTACGCGCAGTCCTACGAGCAGTACTTC | CASSYAQSYEQYF
TRBJ2-3 | TRBD2 | TRBV28 | NA | TGTGCCAGCAACCTTGGGCGGGGGGCCTCCGATACGCAGTATTTT | CASNLGRGASDTQYF
TRBJ2-5 | TRBD1 | TRBV7-9 | many | TGTGCCAGCAGCTCCACTCGGACAGGCTGGGGAGAGACCCAGTACTTC | CASSSTRTGWGETQYF
TRBJ2-6 | NA | TRBV6-2/TRBV6-3 | NA | TGTGCCAGCAAGTTGGGGTCTGGGGCCAACGTCCTGACTTTC | CASKLGSGANVLTF
TRBJ2-2 | TRBD1 | TRBV29-1 | many | TGCAGCGTTGATGACGGCAGGGGGACCGGGGAGCTGTTTTTT | CSVDDGRGTGELFF
TRBJ2-5 | NA | TRBV7-2 | many | TGTGCCAGCAGCCAGCGGCAGACCCAGTACTTC | CASSQRQTQYF
TRBJ2-7 | NA | TRBV7-2 | NA | TGTGCCAGCAGCGCGTCCGGGACCGGAATCTACGAGCAGTACTTC | CASSASGTGIYEQYF
TRBJ1-4 | TRBD1 | TRBV11-2 | many | TGTGCCAGCAGCTCCCGACAGGGCGATGAAAAACTGTTTTTT | CASSSRQGDEKLFF
TRBJ2-7 | NA | TRBV20-1 | many | TGCAGTGCTAGAGAGGAGCTAACGCTTTGGGACGAGCAGTACTTC | CSAREELTLWDEQYF
TRBJ2-1 | NA | TRBV4-3 | many | TGCGCCAGCAGCCATGCGGGACAGTACAATGAGCAGTTCTTC | CASSHAGQYNEQFF
TRBJ2-1 | TRBD1 | TRBV7-2 | many | TGTGCCAGCAGCTTAACAGGGGGCAGCTCCTACAATGAGCAGTTCTTC | CASSLTGGSSYNEQFF
TRBJ2-5 | NA | TRBV19 | NA | TGTGCCAGTAGTATAAGCGTTGGGAAGACCCAGTACTTC | CASSISVGKTQYF
TRBJ1-1 | TRBD1 | TRBV6-5 | many | TGTGCCAGCAGTTTGTACAGGGGCACTGAAGCTTTCTTT | CASSLYRGTEAFF
TRBJ2-5 | TRBD2 | TRBV6-5 | NA | TGTGCCAGCAGTTTTTCTAGCGGGGGCGAGACCCAGTACTTC | CASSFSSGGETQYF
TRBJ1-1 | NA | TRBV6-5 | NA | TGTGCCAGCAGTTACGGGGAGTACACTGAAGCTTTCTTT | CASSYGEYTEAFF
TRBJ1-2 | NA | TRBV10-1 | NA | TGCGCCAGCAGTGACCCTTACACCGGCAGGGAGGGCTATGGCTACACCTTC | CASSDPYTGREGYGYTF
TRBJ2-1 | TRBD2 | TRBV6-5 | NA | TGTGCCAGCAGTTACCTTCTAGCGGGGGGTTCCTACAATGAGCAGTTCTTC | CASSYLLAGGSYNEQFF
TRBJ2-3 | TRBD2 | TRBV5-6 | NA | TGTGCCAGCAGTCCGCTAGCGGGGGCATCTCCAGATACGCAGTATTTT | CASSPLAGASPDTQYF